Here is one TCR beta chain with its context. Its specificity is not known. The assay was immunoSEQ multiplex PCR, and TCRdb's table has in-frame clones only and misses some. The profile shows roughly 120,000 clones, about 91% of them singletons. In germline, CDR1 is SEHNR, CDR2 FQNEAQ (reference sequence). Trimming took 6 bases from V and 7 from J, leaving 16 bases between them. The CDR3 spans 14 residues. This sample stems from a study of T cell responses to AZD1222 COVID-19 vaccine. Study-level findings and limits: No day 14 peak samples; only post-peak repertoires were characterized. The study reported that nearly half of spike-specific TCRs target unmutated variant regions.

Second-dose intervals near 4 or 12 weeks were combined. Sequenced here: peripheral blood, sampled 28 days after the second AZD1222 dose. The genes are TRBV7-9 and TRBJ2-1; a possible D gene is TRBD2 (6 bases). The sequence was collected from an adult who received the AZD1222 COVID-19 vaccine. For the CDR3, the DNA is TGTGCCAGCAGACGCGGGGACCTTTTTAATGAGCAGTTCTTC. This sequence encodes CASRRGDLFNEQFF.